The following is a TCR beta chain sequence with its context. This clonotype was counted ten times or more. The target of this receptor is not known. The sample holds no much larger clone one base away, and base qualities are not on file. The V end loses 4 bases and the J end loses 5 bases, and a stretch of 17 bases separates them. CDR3 length: 14 amino acids, cysteine to phenylalanine. The entry retains the CDR3 DNA only, 42 bases that are in frame from base 1. Reading the germline V gene (reference sequence) gives CDR1 GTSNPN and CDR2 SVGIG. This sample was included in a study of CD8 T cells in ankylosing spondylitis (dated by TCRdb to about 2017). Turning to the overall study: T cell receptor beta repertoires were profiled in healthy donors and ankylosing spondylitis patients so that disease-linked TCR variants could be found. Peripheral blood was sampled, and synovial fluid was additionally collected from ankylosing spondylitis patients. The full study cohort comprised 20 to 25 ankylosing spondylitis patients and some 110 healthy donors. General findings and caveats noted by the study authors: A TCR beta motif made up of several highly homologous amino acid variants appeared to be characteristic of blood from ankylosing spondylitis patients. The disease-linked clones were reported to be significantly enriched in matched synovial fluid samples from ankylosing spondylitis patients. Some of the motif variants had been reported before in the synovial fluid and blood of reactive arthritis patients, a finding that suggests common disease-initiation mechanisms. The disease-linked clones had a CD8+ phenotype and were found at relatively low frequencies in peripheral blood.

The instrument given in TCRdb is Illumina HiSeq 2500. Quantitative 5'-RACE with molecular barcodes was the method used to prepare the TCR beta libraries. Concerning the study's data processing: A new computational method, built on a probabilistic model of VDJ rearrangement, was used to identify disease-linked TCR variants. TCRdb itself trimmed the public reads at Q25 with fastp, ran MiXCR and retained productive beta chains. Under each unique CDR3 protein, matching rows form one entry showing the most common genes and DNA. The V and J calls come from TCRdb's annotation, not from the publication. In all, the sample holds about 200,000 distinct CDR3 sequences, and 7.3% of those were seen once. Together, the top ten hold about 14% of the sample.

The chain couples TRBV30 to TRBJ2-5; there is no confident call for the D gene. The source is a male donor with ankylosing spondylitis. The sample comprised blood, either unsorted or a sorted T cell fraction (not recorded which). The CDR3 in this case is CAWTLGPKSETQYF. The DNA is as follows: TGTGCCTGGACCCTAGGGCCCAAGAGCGAGACCCAGTACTTC.